This T cell receptor beta chain was retrieved from a study of T cell clonotyping in hematopoietic cell transplantation. For the study at large: Cytoreduction preceded collection of pretransplant recipient samples.

As to time point: recipient sample about 28 days before transplant, after cytoreduction. The length of the CDR3 is 14 residues. Per germline, CDR1 SGHDN and CDR2 FVKESK. Trimming removed 4 bases at V and 6 bases at J, with 12 bases between. Using immunoSEQ multiplex PCR, the repertoire was profiled, and TCRdb retains in-frame clones only, with some absent. The data show 25,000 to 30,000 clones, more than 65% seen once. The chain recombines TRBV14 with TRBJ2-2, with a weak D call TRBD1 (6 bases). The clonotype originates from a man aged 35 to 55 with acute myeloid leukemia. Some clones in this sample may be carry-over from other donors' samples. The sample here was peripheral blood mononuclear cells, taken before stem cell transplant. For the CDR3, the DNA is TGTGCCAGCAGCCTAAACAAGGGGGCCGGGGAGCTGTTTTTT. It specifies CASSLNKGAGELFF.